This TCR beta chain derives from a study of radiotherapy plus CTLA-4 blockade in lung cancer. Study as a whole: Objective response rate was over 15%; disease control rate, about 28%. General study points: It was early blood T cell clone dynamics, with interferon-beta, that reportedly best predicted response. Subsequent to radiotherapy plus ipilimumab, tumor-derived TCR clones underwent expansion in blood.

Sequenced by immunoSEQ multiplex PCR; TCRdb stores in-frame clones only, minus some. This table holds 90,000 to 95,000 clones, about 80% found once. The V end was cut by 5 bases, the J end by 5 bases, with 7 bases between. Germline V gives CDR1 SEHNR, CDR2 FQNEAQ (reference sequence). The CDR3 sequence is 12 residues long. Each patient with chemo-refractory metastatic non-small-cell lung cancer was treated with focal radiation plus CTLA-4 blockade using ipilimumab. Note on this clone: Its antigen is unidentified.

This specimen was peripheral blood, taken from a patient treated with radiotherapy plus ipilimumab. The receptor was derived from a human donor with non-small cell lung cancer who had stable disease on radiotherapy plus ipilimumab. The chain has TRBV7-9 and TRBJ1-5; D unresolved. The CDR3 sequence is CASSHSDQPQHF. The CDR3 coding sequence is TGTGCCAGCAGCCACAGCGATCAGCCCCAGCATTTT. The full variable domain, completed using reference TRBV7-9 and TRBJ1-5, is DTGVSQNPRHKITKRGQNVTFRCDPISEHNRLYWYRQTLGQGPEFLTYFQNEAQLEKSRLLSDRFSAERPKGSFSTLEIQRTEQGDSAMYLCASSHSDQPQHFGDGTRLSIL.